A selection of T cell receptor beta chains follows, all from one sample in a study of human T cells and chemical hapten exposure. Each CDR3 protein is one row after TCRdb ran MiXCR on the RACE reads. The sample has roughly 100,000 distinct CDR3 sequences, roughly an eighth seen once. The specimen comprised whole blood, sampled in connection with sensitization to the hapten diphenylcyclopropenone (DPC). The receptors come from a woman in her 50s with alopecia areata. Some clones in this sample may be carry-over from other donors' samples. Both conserved end residues are part of each CDR3.

J gene | V gene | CDR3 protein
TRBJ2-5 | TRBV29-1 | CSSTDSQETQYF
TRBJ2-1 | TRBV7-2 | CASSQGLEREQFF
TRBJ1-2 | TRBV28 | CATLRYGYTF
TRBJ1-2 | TRBV11-2 | CASSLSGIPYGYTF
TRBJ2-1 | TRBV7-2 | CASSFSGRYDEQFF
TRBJ1-2 | TRBV28 | CASSSPGAQGYGYTF
TRBJ1-5 | TRBV6-5 | CASSPYVGVGNQPQHF
TRBJ1-1 | TRBV5-6 | CASSPRVRGFGAFF
TRBJ2-6 | TRBV28 | CASSFIGTGITGANVLTF
TRBJ1-1 | TRBV6-1 | CASRYLGQQSTEAFF
TRBJ1-1 | TRBV7-9 | CASSLGGTSATEAFF
TRBJ2-1 | TRBV29-1 | CSSRGLGSYNEQFF
TRBJ2-3 | TRBV2 | CASSEALGQGSKDTQYF
TRBJ2-3 | TRBV7-9 | CASSLLAGDTDTQYF
TRBJ2-5 | TRBV7-2 | CASSLLELQETQYF
TRBJ1-3 | TRBV6-5 | CASSVRGPGNTIYF
TRBJ2-1 | TRBV5-1 | CASTPNRGPYNEQFF